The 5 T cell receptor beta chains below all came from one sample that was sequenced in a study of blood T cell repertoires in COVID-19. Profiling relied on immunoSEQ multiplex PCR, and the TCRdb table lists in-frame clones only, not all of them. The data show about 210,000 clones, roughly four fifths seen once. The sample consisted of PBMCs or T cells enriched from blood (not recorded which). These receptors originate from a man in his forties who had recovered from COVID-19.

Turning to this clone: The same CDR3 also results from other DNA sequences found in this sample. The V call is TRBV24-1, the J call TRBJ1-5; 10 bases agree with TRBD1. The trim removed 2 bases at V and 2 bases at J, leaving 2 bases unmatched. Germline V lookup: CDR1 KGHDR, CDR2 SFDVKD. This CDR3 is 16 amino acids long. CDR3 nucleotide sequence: TGTGCCACCAGTGATTCCGGGACAGGGGGCAATCAGCCCCAGCATTTT. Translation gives CATSDSGTGGNQPQHF.

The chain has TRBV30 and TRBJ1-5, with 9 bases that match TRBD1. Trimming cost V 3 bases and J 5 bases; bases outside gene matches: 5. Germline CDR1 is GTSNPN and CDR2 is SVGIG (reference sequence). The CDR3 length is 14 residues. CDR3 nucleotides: TGTGCCTGGAGCGCACAGGGGGCGTATCAGCCCCAGCATTTT. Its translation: CAWSAQGAYQPQHF.

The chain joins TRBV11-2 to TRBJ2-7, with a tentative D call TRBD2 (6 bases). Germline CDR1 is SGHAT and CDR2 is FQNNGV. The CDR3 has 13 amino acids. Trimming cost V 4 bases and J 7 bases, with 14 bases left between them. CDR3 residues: CASSSPAGGEQYF. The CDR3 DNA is TGTGCCAGCAGCTCCCCAGCCGGAGGGGAGCAGTACTTC.

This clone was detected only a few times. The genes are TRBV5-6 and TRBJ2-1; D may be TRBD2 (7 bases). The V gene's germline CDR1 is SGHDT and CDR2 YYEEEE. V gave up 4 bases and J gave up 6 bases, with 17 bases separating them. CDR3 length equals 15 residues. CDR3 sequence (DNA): TGTGCCAGCAGCCCAAACTGGGGGGGCGGCAATGAGCAGTTCTTC. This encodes CASSPNWGGGNEQFF.

DNA of the CDR3: TGTGCCAGCAGCGGCGGGGTCGGGGAGCTGTTTTTT. Its translation: CASSGGVGELFF. This rearrangement joins TRBV11-2 to TRBJ2-2; D perhaps matches TRBD2 (6 bases). The CDR3 contains 12 residues. V lost 5 bases and J lost 7, with 8 bases in between. The germline V gene has CDR1 SGHAT and CDR2 FQNNGV.